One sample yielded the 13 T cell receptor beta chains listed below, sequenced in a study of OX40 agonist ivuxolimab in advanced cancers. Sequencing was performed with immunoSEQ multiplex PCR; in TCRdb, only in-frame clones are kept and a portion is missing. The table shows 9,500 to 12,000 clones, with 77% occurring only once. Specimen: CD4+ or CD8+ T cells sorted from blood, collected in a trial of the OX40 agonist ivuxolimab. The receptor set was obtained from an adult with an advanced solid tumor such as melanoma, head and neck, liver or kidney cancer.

As DNA, the CDR3 is TGTGCCAGCAGTCCGCGGCCAGGCCCGAACACCGGGGAGCTGTTTTTT. Protein sequence: CASSPRPGPNTGELFF. V gene TRBV27 combines with J gene TRBJ2-2; D is unresolved. The CDR3 has 16 amino acids. Germline CDR1 is MNHEY and CDR2 is SMNVEV (reference sequence). V was trimmed by 5 bases and J by 0 bases, leaving 13 bases between them.

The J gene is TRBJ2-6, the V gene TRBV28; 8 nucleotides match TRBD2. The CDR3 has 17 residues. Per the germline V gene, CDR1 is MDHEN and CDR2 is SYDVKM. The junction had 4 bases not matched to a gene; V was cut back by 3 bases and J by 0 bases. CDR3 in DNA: TGTGCCAGCAGTTTTAGTCTAGCGGGCTCTGGGGCCAACGTCCTGACTTTC. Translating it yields CASSFSLAGSGANVLTF.

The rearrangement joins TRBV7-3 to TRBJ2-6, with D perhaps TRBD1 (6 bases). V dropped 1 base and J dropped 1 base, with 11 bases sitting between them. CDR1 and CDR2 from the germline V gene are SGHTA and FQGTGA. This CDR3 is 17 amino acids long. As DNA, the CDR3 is TGTGCCAGCAGCTTAAAGGGGGTCCGGTCTGGGGCCAACGTCCTGACTTTC. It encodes CASSLKGVRSGANVLTF.

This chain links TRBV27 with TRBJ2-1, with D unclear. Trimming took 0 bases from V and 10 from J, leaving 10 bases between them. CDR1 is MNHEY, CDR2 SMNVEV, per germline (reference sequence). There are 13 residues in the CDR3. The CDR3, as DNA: TGTGCCAGCAGTTTATCGATCAGACTCGAGCAGTTCTTC. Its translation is CASSLSIRLEQFF.

CDR3 in amino acids: CASRDGELFF. The CDR3, as DNA: TGTGCCAGCAGGGACGGGGAGCTGTTTTTT. This chain connects TRBV6-1 to TRBJ2-2; unclear D gene. Germline V lookup: CDR1 MNHNS, CDR2 SASEGT. The ends were cut back, 6 bases at V and 7 bases at J, with 3 bases in the middle. The CDR3 runs to 10 residues.

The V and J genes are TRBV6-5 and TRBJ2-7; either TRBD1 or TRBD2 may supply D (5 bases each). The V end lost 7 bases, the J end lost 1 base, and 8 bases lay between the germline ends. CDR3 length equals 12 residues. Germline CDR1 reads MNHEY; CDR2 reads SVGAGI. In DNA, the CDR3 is TGTGCCAGCACCGGGACGTCCTACGAGCAGTACTTC. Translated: CASTGTSYEQYF.

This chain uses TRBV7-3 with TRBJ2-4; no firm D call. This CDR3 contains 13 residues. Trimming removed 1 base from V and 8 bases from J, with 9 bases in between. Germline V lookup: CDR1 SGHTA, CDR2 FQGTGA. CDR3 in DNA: TGTGCCAGCAGCTTAATGCCCCGCGACATTCAGTACTTC. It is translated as CASSLMPRDIQYF.

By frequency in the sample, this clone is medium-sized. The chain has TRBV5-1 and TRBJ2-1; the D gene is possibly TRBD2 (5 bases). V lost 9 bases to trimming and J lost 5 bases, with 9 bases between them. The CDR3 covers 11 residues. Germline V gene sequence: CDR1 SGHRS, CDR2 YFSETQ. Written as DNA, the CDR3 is TGCGCCATCACGAGGGACAATGAGCAGTTCTTC. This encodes CAITRDNEQFF.

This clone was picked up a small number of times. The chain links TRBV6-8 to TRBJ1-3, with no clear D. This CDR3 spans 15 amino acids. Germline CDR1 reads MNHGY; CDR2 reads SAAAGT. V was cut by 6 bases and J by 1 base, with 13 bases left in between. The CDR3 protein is CASREGWNSGNTIYF. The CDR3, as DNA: TGTGCCAGCAGGGAAGGGTGGAATTCTGGAAACACCATATATTTT.

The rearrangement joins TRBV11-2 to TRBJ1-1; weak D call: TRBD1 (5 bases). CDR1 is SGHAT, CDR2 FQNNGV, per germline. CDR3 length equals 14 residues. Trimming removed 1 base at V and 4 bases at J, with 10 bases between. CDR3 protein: CASSLVPGATEAFF. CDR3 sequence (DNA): TGTGCCAGCAGCTTAGTTCCTGGGGCCACTGAAGCTTTCTTT.

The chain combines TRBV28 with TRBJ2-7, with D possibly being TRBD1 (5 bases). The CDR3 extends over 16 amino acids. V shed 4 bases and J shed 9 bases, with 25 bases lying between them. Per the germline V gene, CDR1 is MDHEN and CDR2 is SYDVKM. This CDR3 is CASSSRTTAEVRGQYF. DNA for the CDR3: TGTGCCAGCAGTTCCAGGACGACAGCCGAAGTACGAGGGCAGTACTTC. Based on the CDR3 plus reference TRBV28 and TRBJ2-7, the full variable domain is DVKVTQSSRYLVKRTGEKVFLECVQDMDHENMFWYRQDPGLGLRLIYFSYDVKMKEKGDIPEGYSVSREKKERFSLILESASTNQTSMYLCASSSRTTAEVRGQYFGPGTRLTVT.

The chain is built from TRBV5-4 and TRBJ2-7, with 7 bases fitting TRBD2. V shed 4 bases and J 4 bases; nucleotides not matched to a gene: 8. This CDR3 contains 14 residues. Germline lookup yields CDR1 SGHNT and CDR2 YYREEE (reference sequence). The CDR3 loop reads CASSHPAGAYEQYF. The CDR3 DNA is TGTGCCAGCAGCCATCCGGCGGGAGCGTACGAGCAGTACTTC. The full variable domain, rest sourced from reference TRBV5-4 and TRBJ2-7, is ETGVTQSPTHLIKTRGQQVTLRCSSQSGHNTVSWYQQALGQGPQFIFQYYREEENGRGNFPPRFSGLQFPNYSSELNVNALELDDSALYLCASSHPAGAYEQYFGPGTRLTVT.

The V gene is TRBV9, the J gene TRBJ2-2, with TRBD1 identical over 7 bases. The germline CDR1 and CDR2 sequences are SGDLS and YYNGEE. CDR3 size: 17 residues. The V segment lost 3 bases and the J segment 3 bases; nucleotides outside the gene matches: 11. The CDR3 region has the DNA TGTGCCAGCAGCGCCACATTCCAGACAGGGTACACCGGGGAGCTGTTTTTT. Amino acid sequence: CASSATFQTGYTGELFF.